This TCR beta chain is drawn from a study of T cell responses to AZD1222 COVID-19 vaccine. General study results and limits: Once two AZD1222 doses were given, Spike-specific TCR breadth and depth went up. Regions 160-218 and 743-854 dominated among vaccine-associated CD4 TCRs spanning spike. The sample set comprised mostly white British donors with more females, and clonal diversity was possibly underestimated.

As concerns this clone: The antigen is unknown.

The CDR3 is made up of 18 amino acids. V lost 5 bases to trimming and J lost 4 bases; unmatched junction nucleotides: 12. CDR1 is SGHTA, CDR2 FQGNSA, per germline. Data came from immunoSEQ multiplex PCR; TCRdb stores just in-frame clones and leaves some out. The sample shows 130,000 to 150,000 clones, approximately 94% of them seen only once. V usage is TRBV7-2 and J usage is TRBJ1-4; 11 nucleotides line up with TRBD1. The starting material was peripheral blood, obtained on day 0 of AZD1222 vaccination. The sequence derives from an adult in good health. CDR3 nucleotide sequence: TGTGCCAGCAGCCCCTGGGGGGGGACAGGGGGACTTAATGAAAAACTGTTTTTT. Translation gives CASSPWGGTGGLNEKLFF.